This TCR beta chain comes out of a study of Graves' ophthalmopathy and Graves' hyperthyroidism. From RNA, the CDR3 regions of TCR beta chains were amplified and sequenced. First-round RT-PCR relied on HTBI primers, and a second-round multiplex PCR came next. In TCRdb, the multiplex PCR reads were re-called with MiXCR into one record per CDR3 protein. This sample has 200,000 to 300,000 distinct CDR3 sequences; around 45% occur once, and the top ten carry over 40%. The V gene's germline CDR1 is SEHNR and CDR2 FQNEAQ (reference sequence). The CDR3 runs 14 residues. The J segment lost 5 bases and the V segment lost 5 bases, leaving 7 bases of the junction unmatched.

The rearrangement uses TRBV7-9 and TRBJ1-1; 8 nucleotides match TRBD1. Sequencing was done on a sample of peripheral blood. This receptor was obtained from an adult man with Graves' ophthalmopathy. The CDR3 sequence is CASSPTGGVTEAFF. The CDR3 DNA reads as TGTGCCAGCAGCCCAACAGGGGGGGTGACTGAAGCTTTCTTT.